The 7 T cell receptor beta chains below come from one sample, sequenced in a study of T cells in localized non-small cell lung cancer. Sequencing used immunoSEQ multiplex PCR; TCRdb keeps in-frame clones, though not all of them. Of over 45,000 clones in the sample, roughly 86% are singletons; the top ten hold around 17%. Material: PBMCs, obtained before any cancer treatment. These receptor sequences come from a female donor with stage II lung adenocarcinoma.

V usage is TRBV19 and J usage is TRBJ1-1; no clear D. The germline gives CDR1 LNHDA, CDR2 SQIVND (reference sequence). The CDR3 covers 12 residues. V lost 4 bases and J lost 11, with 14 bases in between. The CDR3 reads CASSSSVGRAFF. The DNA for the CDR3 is TGTGCCAGTAGTAGCTCGGTAGGTCGGGCTTTCTTT.

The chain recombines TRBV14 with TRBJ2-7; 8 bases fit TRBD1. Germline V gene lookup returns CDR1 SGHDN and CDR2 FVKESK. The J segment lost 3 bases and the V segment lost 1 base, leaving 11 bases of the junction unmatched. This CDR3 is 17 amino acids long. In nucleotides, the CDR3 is TGTGCCAGCAGCCAAGGTCCCAGGGGGCGGGTTCGCTACGAGCAGTACTTC. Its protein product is CASSQGPRGRVRYEQYF.

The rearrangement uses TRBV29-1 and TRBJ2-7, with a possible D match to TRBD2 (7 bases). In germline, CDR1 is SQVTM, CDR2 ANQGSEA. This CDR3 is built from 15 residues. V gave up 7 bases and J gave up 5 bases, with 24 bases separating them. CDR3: CSARGGGTNINEQYF. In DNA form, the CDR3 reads TGCAGCGCACGAGGGGGTGGGACTAACATAAACGAGCAGTACTTC.

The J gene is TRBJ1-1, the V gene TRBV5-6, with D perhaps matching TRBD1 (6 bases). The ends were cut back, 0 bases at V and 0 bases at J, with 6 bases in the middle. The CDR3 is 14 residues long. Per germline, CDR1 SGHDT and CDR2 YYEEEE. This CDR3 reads CASSLGGLNTEAFF. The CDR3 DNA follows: TGTGCCAGCAGCTTGGGGGGGCTGAACACTGAAGCTTTCTTT.

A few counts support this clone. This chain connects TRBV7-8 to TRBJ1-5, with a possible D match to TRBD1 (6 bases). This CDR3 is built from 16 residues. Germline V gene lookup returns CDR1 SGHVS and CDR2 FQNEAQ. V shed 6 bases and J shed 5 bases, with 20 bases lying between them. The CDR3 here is CASSNRRDTPYQPQHF. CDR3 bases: TGTGCCAGCAGTAATCGACGGGACACTCCTTATCAGCCCCAGCATTTT.

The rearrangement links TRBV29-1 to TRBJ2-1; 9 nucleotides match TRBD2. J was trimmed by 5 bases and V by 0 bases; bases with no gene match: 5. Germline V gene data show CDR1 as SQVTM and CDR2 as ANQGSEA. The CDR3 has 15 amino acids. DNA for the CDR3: TGCAGCGTTGAAGATGGCGGGGGGGCGGACAATGAGCAGTTCTTC. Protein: CSVEDGGGADNEQFF.

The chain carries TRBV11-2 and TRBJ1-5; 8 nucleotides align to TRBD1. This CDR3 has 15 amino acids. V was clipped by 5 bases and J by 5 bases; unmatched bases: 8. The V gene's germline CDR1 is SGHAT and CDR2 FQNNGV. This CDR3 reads CASSLRTGPDQPQHF. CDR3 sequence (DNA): TGTGCCAGCAGCCTACGGACAGGGCCCGATCAGCCCCAGCATTTT. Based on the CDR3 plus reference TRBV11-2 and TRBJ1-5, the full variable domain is EAGVAQSPRYKIIEKRQSVAFWCNPISGHATLYWYQQILGQGPKLLIQFQNNGVVDDSQLPKDRFSAERLKGVDSTLKIQPAKLEDSAVYLCASSLRTGPDQPQHFGDGTRLSIL.